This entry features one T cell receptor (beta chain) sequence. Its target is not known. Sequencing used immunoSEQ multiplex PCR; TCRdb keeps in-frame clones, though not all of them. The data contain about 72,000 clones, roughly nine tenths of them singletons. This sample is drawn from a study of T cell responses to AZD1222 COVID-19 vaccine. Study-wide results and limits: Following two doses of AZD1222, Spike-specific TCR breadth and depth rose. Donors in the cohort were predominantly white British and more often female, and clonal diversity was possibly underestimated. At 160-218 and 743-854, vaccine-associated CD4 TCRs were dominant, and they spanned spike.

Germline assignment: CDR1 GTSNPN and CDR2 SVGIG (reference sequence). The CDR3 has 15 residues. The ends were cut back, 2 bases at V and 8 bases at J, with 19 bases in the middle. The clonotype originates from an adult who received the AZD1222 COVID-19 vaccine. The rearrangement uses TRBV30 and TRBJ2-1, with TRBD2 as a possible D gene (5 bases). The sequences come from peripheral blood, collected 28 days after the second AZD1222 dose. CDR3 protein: CAWSLRYRGLHEQFF. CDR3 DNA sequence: TGTGCCTGGAGTCTTAGGTACCGGGGTCTTCATGAGCAGTTCTTC. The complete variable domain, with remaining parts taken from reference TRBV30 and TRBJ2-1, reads SQTIHQWPATLVQPVGSPLSLECTVEGTSNPNLYWYRQAAGRGLQLLFYSVGIGQISSEVPQNLSASRPQDRQFILSSKKLLLSDSGFYLCAWSLRYRGLHEQFFGPGTRLTVL.